The 28 T cell receptor beta chains listed next were all sequenced from one sample in a study of blood T cell repertoires in COVID-19. Produced via immunoSEQ multiplex PCR; TCRdb's table is partial and in-frame only. The sample includes around 200,000 clones, around 80% of them seen just once. The specimen sequenced was peripheral blood. These receptor sequences come from a woman of 80 years or more with active or convalescent COVID-19.

This chain connects TRBV11-3 to TRBJ2-3, with unresolved D. V lost 1 base to trimming and J lost 0 bases, with 8 bases between them. Germline CDR1 reads SGHNT; CDR2 reads YENEEA. The CDR3 spans 15 residues. DNA for the CDR3: TGTGCCAGCAGCTTAGTGGCCGGGAGCACAGATACGCAGTATTTT. Residues: CASSLVAGSTDTQYF.

CDR3 sequence reads: CASSYGQGNSGNTIYF. CDR3 DNA sequence: TGTGCCAGCAGTTACGGACAGGGTAACTCTGGAAACACCATATATTTT. The chain recombines TRBV6-6 with TRBJ1-3; 8 positions agree with TRBD1. Germline CDR1 reads MNHNY; CDR2 reads SVGAGI (reference sequence). This CDR3 is built from 16 residues. V gave up 2 bases and J gave up 0 bases; unmatched junction bases: 3.

V and J are TRBV14 and TRBJ2-1; a weak D match, TRBD2 (5 bases). The CDR3 is 15 amino acids. Trimming took off 0 bases at V and 7 bases at J, with 13 bases between the two ends. The germline CDR1 and CDR2 sequences are SGHDN and FVKESK. The DNA of the CDR3 is TGTGCCAGCAGCCAAGATGGAGGTTTTTTAAATGAGCAGTTCTTC. It is translated as CASSQDGGFLNEQFF.

The chain is built from TRBV2 and TRBJ2-7; D might be TRBD1 (5 bases). Trimming pared 8 bases from V and 1 base from J, leaving 9 bases between. CDR1 is SNHLY, CDR2 FYNNEI, per germline. The CDR3 covers 12 residues. The CDR3 sequence is CASRQGSYEQYF. CDR3 nucleotide sequence: TGTGCCAGCCGGCAGGGATCCTACGAGCAGTACTTC.

Notes on this clone: Other DNA sequences from this sample encode an identical CDR3 as well. The V and J genes are TRBV9 and TRBJ1-2; a weak D match, TRBD1 (5 bases). CDR1 and CDR2 from the germline V gene are SGDLS and YYNGEE. V dropped 3 bases and J dropped 5 bases, with 8 bases sitting between them. This CDR3 has 12 amino acids. Here the CDR3 reads CASSAGGYGYTF. CDR3 nucleotide sequence: TGTGCCAGCAGCGCGGGGGGTTATGGCTACACCTTC.

The chain combines TRBV11-2 with TRBJ1-2, with TRBD1 matching over 9 bases. CDR1 SGHAT and CDR2 FQNNGV come from the germline V gene. The trim removed 0 bases at V and 4 bases at J, leaving 6 bases unmatched. This CDR3 region has 16 residues. The CDR3 sequence: CASSLDAGTGIYGYTF. The CDR3 DNA sequence: TGTGCCAGCAGCTTAGACGCCGGGACAGGGATCTATGGCTACACCTTC.

This clone was observed a single time. This chain joins TRBV9 and TRBJ2-2; perhaps TRBD2 as D (6 bases). The CDR3 totals 16 residues. V was clipped by 1 base and J by 2 bases, with 12 bases between them. CDR1 and CDR2 from the germline V gene are SGDLS and YYNGEE. In DNA, the CDR3 is TGTGCCAGCAGCGTACGCGGGGATAGTAACACCGGGGAGCTGTTTTTT. It specifies CASSVRGDSNTGELFF.

The chain has TRBV18 and TRBJ1-2; a weak D match, TRBD1 (6 bases). Germline V lookup: CDR1 KGHSH, CDR2 LQKENI. V gave up 2 bases and J gave up 6 bases, with 10 bases separating them. The CDR3 contains 13 residues. The CDR3 sequence is CASSPRAGDGYTF. In DNA, the CDR3 is TGTGCCAGCTCACCAAGGGCAGGGGATGGCTACACCTTC.

The chain links TRBV27 to TRBJ2-5, with TRBD1 as a possible D gene (5 bases). The CDR3 extends over 13 amino acids. V was pared by 6 bases and J by 3 bases, with 11 bases between. Germline CDR1 reads MNHEY; CDR2 reads SMNVEV (reference sequence). The CDR3 here is CASSRDREETQYF. The CDR3 DNA reads as TGTGCCAGCAGCCGTGACAGAGAAGAGACCCAGTACTTC.

The V and J genes are TRBV7-2 and TRBJ2-7; D may be TRBD1 (5 bases). The CDR3 is 14 amino acids. The germline V and J ends were trimmed by 0 bases and 2 bases, with 8 bases remaining between them. CDR1 and CDR2 (germline): SGHTA, FQGNSA. The CDR3 loop reads CASSLAGLPYEQYF. The CDR3 DNA reads TGTGCCAGCAGCTTAGCGGGGCTCCCCTACGAGCAGTACTTC.

CDR3 residues: CASSLKRELEQYF. In nucleotides, the CDR3 is TGTGCCAGCAGCCTCAAGCGGGAGCTTGAGCAGTACTTC. This sequence joins TRBV7-2 and TRBJ2-7; 8 positions match TRBD2. Germline V gives CDR1 SGHTA, CDR2 FQGNSA. This CDR3 comprises 13 residues. V shed 5 bases and J 7 bases; nucleotides not matched to a gene: 7.

J is TRBJ2-3 and V is TRBV29-1, with D tentatively TRBD1 (5 bases). Deletions cut 8 bases from V and 6 bases from J, with 9 bases between. The CDR3 consists of 10 residues. Germline loops: CDR1 SQVTM, CDR2 ANQGSEA. CDR3 loop: CSLQADTQYF. The DNA for the CDR3 is TGCAGCCTACAGGCCGATACGCAGTATTTT.

The J gene is TRBJ2-1, the V gene TRBV7-9, with D perhaps matching TRBD2 (5 bases). Germline V gene data show CDR1 as SEHNR and CDR2 as FQNEAQ (reference sequence). V dropped 4 bases and J dropped 7 bases, with 17 bases sitting between them. This CDR3 is built from 15 residues. CDR3 nucleotide sequence: TGTGCCAGCAGCTCGAACTACCGGACTTGGAATGAGCAGTTCTTC. Amino acid sequence: CASSSNYRTWNEQFF. The entire variable domain, with the rest obtained from reference TRBV7-9 and TRBJ2-1, is as follows: DTGVSQNPRHKITKRGQNVTFRCDPISEHNRLYWYRQTLGQGPEFLTYFQNEAQLEKSRLLSDRFSAERPKGSFSTLEIQRTEQGDSAMYLCASSSNYRTWNEQFFGPGTRLTVL.

V usage is TRBV4-3 and J usage is TRBJ2-6; 7 nucleotides line up with TRBD1. CDR1 LGHNA and CDR2 YSLEER come from the germline V gene. With 3 bases clipped from V and 1 base from J, the junction kept 3 bases outside the gene matches. The CDR3 contains 16 residues. In nucleotides, the CDR3 is TGCGCCAGCAGCCAGGGCAGGGGGTCTGGGGCCAACGTCCTGACTTTC. Translating it yields CASSQGRGSGANVLTF.

The V call is TRBV5-1, the J call TRBJ2-7; 10 bases fit TRBD2. Trimming removed 6 bases from V and 1 base from J; junction bases left unmatched: 4. The germline gives CDR1 SGHRS, CDR2 YFSETQ. This CDR3 has 14 residues. The CDR3 coding sequence is TGCGCCAGCACGGTGACTAGCGGGTCCTACGAGCAGTACTTC. Protein sequence: CASTVTSGSYEQYF.

The chain uses TRBV12-3 or TRBV12-4 and TRBJ1-2, with a possible D match to TRBD1 (5 bases). Trimming left V 2 bases short and J 4 bases short, with 8 bases between. The CDR3 loop spans 13 amino acids. The CDR3 is CASSLSGFYGYTF. The CDR3 DNA reads TGTGCCAGCAGTTTATCAGGGTTCTATGGCTACACCTTC.

CDR3 sequence (DNA): TGTGCCAGCAGCTTAGAGGGGGCGAACACTGAAGCTTTCTTT. Translating gives CASSLEGANTEAFF. V gene TRBV11-3 combines with J gene TRBJ1-1; D possibly corresponds to TRBD1 (6 bases). Germline V gene data show CDR1 as SGHNT and CDR2 as YENEEA. The ends were cut back, 0 bases at V and 1 base at J, with 6 bases in the middle. CDR3 length: 14 amino acids.

The genes are TRBV4-2 and TRBJ2-2, with D uncertain. The CDR3 is 13 amino acids. Germline V lookup: CDR1 LGHNA, CDR2 YNFKEQ. V gave up 2 bases and J gave up 7 bases, with 8 bases separating them. Here the CDR3 reads CASSQPQIGELFF. The CDR3 DNA reads TGTGCCAGCAGCCAACCACAGATCGGGGAGCTGTTTTTT.

V usage is TRBV29-1 and J usage is TRBJ1-1; 7 positions match TRBD1. Germline V gene lookup returns CDR1 SQVTM and CDR2 ANQGSEA. CDR3 length equals 14 residues. Trimming cost V 6 bases and J 2 bases; bases outside gene matches: 9. The CDR3 region is CSVMPTGVNTEAFF. The CDR3 DNA is TGCAGCGTCATGCCTACAGGGGTAAACACTGAAGCTTTCTTT.

The chain links TRBV5-1 to TRBJ2-1; 9 bases map to TRBD1. Trimming took 6 bases from V and 7 from J; bases not matched to a gene: 8. The CDR3 sequence is 14 residues long. CDR1 and CDR2 from the germline V gene are SGHRS and YFSETQ. CDR3 coding DNA: TGCGCCAGCACCAGGGACGGACAGGGGAATGAGCAGTTCTTC. Residues: CASTRDGQGNEQFF.

V gene TRBV19 combines with J gene TRBJ2-3; D not certain. With 0 bases removed from V and 10 bases from J, the gap between germline ends came to 14 bases. The germline V gene encodes CDR1 LNHDA and CDR2 SQIVND (reference sequence). This CDR3 is 14 amino acids long. The CDR3 DNA reads as TGTGCCAGTAGTATAGATCCCCAGGTGGGCCCGCAGTATTTT. Protein: CASSIDPQVGPQYF. Looking up the rest from reference TRBV19 and TRBJ2-3 gives the full variable domain: DGGITQSPKYLFRKEGQNVTLSCEQNLNHDAMYWYRQDPGQGLRLIYYSQIVNDFQKGDIAEGYSVSREKKESFPLTVTSAQKNPTAFYLCASSIDPQVGPQYFGPGTRLTVL.

The rearrangement links TRBV30 to TRBJ1-4; 8 nucleotides match TRBD1. Losses at the gene ends were 2 bases for V and 3 bases for J; bases not matched to a gene: 5. The germline V gene has CDR1 GTSNPN and CDR2 SVGIG (reference sequence). This CDR3 spans 15 amino acids. The CDR3 spells CAWSSGQGANEKLFF. CDR3 DNA: TGTGCCTGGAGTTCAGGACAGGGTGCTAATGAAAAACTGTTTTTT. Full variable domain (rest looked up from reference TRBV30 and TRBJ1-4): SQTIHQWPATLVQPVGSPLSLECTVEGTSNPNLYWYRQAAGRGLQLLFYSVGIGQISSEVPQNLSASRPQDRQFILSSKKLLLSDSGFYLCAWSSGQGANEKLFFGSGTQLSVL.

This clone occurred a few times. This sample also contains other DNA sequences that code for the same CDR3. The chain has TRBV2 and TRBJ1-6; no reliable D call. CDR1 SNHLY and CDR2 FYNNEI come from the germline V gene. This CDR3 has 16 amino acids. Deletions cut 3 bases from V and 0 bases from J, with 9 bases between. Here the CDR3 reads CASSELGSSYNSPLHF. For the CDR3, the DNA is TGTGCCAGCAGTGAGCTCGGTAGCTCCTATAATTCACCCCTCCACTTT.

The J gene is TRBJ1-1, the V gene TRBV18; D is ambiguous. The ends were cut back, 1 base at V and 7 bases at J, with 7 bases in the middle. Looked up from germline, CDR1 is KGHSH and CDR2 is LQKENI. The CDR3 totals 12 residues. The CDR3 nucleotides read TGTGCCAGCTCACCACGCGGGGATGAAGCTTTCTTT. This encodes CASSPRGDEAFF.

The V gene is TRBV19, the J gene TRBJ2-7; 8 nucleotides align to TRBD2. The CDR3 length is 16 residues. In germline, CDR1 is LNHDA, CDR2 SQIVND (reference sequence). Losses at the gene ends were 6 bases for V and 0 bases for J; bases not matched to a gene: 10. CDR3 residues: CASSLAGGPSSYEQYF. As DNA, the CDR3 is TGTGCCAGTAGCTTGGCGGGAGGCCCAAGCTCCTACGAGCAGTACTTC.

The chain carries TRBV7-3 and TRBJ1-2, with 11 bases that match TRBD1. The germline V gene encodes CDR1 SGHTA and CDR2 FQGTGA. The J segment lost 7 bases and the V segment lost 5 bases, leaving 6 bases of the junction unmatched. The CDR3 sequence is 14 residues long. CDR3 nucleotides: TGTGCCAGCAGCCCCGGACAGGGGGCGGGTGGCTACACCTTC. It yields the protein CASSPGQGAGGYTF.

V gene TRBV6-6 combines with J gene TRBJ2-3; 8 nucleotides agree with TRBD1. Germline V gene sequence: CDR1 MNHNY, CDR2 SVGAGI (reference sequence). This CDR3 region has 15 residues. V was pared by 5 bases and J by 7 bases, with 11 bases of the junction left unmatched. The CDR3 protein is CASSKVDRAWNTQYF. The CDR3 bases are TGTGCCAGCAGTAAGGTGGACAGGGCCTGGAATACGCAGTATTTT.

The chain joins TRBV6-5 to TRBJ2-1; D might be TRBD2 (6 bases). CDR1 is MNHEY, CDR2 SVGAGI, per germline. The CDR3 length is 16 residues. V was pared by 4 bases and J by 4 bases, with 17 bases between. The DNA for the CDR3 is TGTGCCAGCAGTTCCCCAGCGGGTGCTCCTTACAATGAGCAGTTCTTC. As protein: CASSSPAGAPYNEQFF.